Sequencing of this T cell receptor beta chain was carried out in a study of shared clonotypes between healthy human individuals. Background on the study: The study used three CD4 naive, three CD4 memory, two CD8 naive and one CD8 memory plate per donor. Study results and caveats: Naive subsets usually exceeded memory subsets in estimated richness. Inspection by rarefaction showed sorted-subset sequencing to be incomplete despite large depth.

To note about this clone: The target antigen is unknown.

The CDR3 consists of 14 residues. Trimming took 3 bases from V and 8 from J, leaving 16 bases between them. Per the germline V gene, CDR1 is LNHNV and CDR2 is YYDKDF (reference sequence). CD45RO negativity and positive selection for CCR7 defined naive CD8 cells, a population that excluded terminally differentiated effector memory CD45RA+ cells. The assay was immunoSEQ multiplex PCR, and TCRdb's table has in-frame clones only and misses some. Here the sample spans roughly 850,000 clones, around 96% being singletons. Sequenced material: naive CD8+ T cells sorted from blood. This chain joins TRBV15 and TRBJ1-2, with no clear D. This TCR came from a man aged 25-45 years in good health. CDR3 DNA sequence: TGTGCCACCAGCAGTACAAGATACTTGAAGGGCTACACCTTC. Translated: CATSSTRYLKGYTF.